The 14 T cell receptor beta chains given below trace back to one sample, sequenced in a study of Ad26.COV2.S vaccination and SARS-CoV-2 variants. Treatment specified: some 20 received Ad26.COV2.S at low or high dose, single or two shots; roughly five received placebo; per-sample allocation not given. Sampling took place 63 days after the first vaccine or placebo injection. The repertoire was sequenced with immunoSEQ multiplex PCR; TCRdb's copy has only in-frame clones and lacks some. Of approximately 300,000 clones listed, around 84% were seen once; the top ten hold approximately 2%. Sample: peripheral blood, taken in a trial of Ad26.COV2.S vaccine versus placebo. The receptors derive from a person aged 18-60 years who received the Ad26.COV2.S COVID-19 vaccine or a placebo.

The chain carries TRBV19 and TRBJ1-2, with unresolved D. This CDR3 has 12 amino acids. Germline V gene lookup returns CDR1 LNHDA and CDR2 SQIVND (reference sequence). V lost 6 bases to trimming and J lost 5 bases, with 10 bases between them. CDR3 DNA sequence: TGTGCCAGTAGCCCCCGGACGTATGGCTACACCTTC. Amino acids: CASSPRTYGYTF.

The chain has TRBV19 and TRBJ2-5, with 10 bases that match TRBD2. V shed 3 bases and J 2 bases; nucleotides not matched to a gene: 15. CDR1 is LNHDA and CDR2 is SQIVND in the germline V gene (reference sequence). The CDR3 has 19 residues. CDR3 protein: CASSIGLAGAGSLQETQYF. The CDR3 region has the DNA TGTGCCAGTAGTATCGGCCTAGCGGGGGCCGGGAGCTTACAAGAGACCCAGTACTTC.

The chain employs TRBV18 and TRBJ2-3, with 8 bases identical to TRBD1. The V gene's germline CDR1 is KGHSH and CDR2 LQKENI. CDR3 length: 16 residues. V shed 2 bases, J shed 2 bases, and the junction held 6 bases outside the gene matches. The DNA for the CDR3 is TGTGCCAGCTCACCAATCTCCAGGGGGCACACAGATACGCAGTATTTT. This encodes CASSPISRGHTDTQYF.

This chain links TRBV6-5 with TRBJ1-3; no firm D call. V lost 2 bases and J lost 0, with 5 bases in between. This CDR3 region has 14 residues. The germline V gene has CDR1 MNHEY and CDR2 SVGAGI. For the CDR3, the DNA is TGTGCCAGCAGTTACCGGGACTCTGGAAACACCATATATTTT. Its protein product is CASSYRDSGNTIYF.

The CDR3 spells CASSLLETGSSYEQYF. The CDR3 DNA reads as TGTGCCAGCAGCTTACTGGAGACAGGGAGTTCCTACGAGCAGTACTTC. This rearrangement joins TRBV7-2 to TRBJ2-7; 7 bases match TRBD1. Germline CDR1 SGHTA, CDR2 FQGNSA. Trimming at V came to 2 bases and at J to 1 base, leaving 8 bases not matched to a gene. The CDR3 covers 16 residues.

J is TRBJ2-7 and V is TRBV5-4; TRBD2 aligns across 13 bases. V lost 4 bases to trimming and J lost 4 bases; unmatched junction nucleotides: 8. This CDR3 has 16 amino acids. Looked up from germline, CDR1 is SGHNT and CDR2 is YYREEE (reference sequence). As DNA, the CDR3 is TGTGCCAGCAGCCCAGGACTAGCGGGGGATAATTACGAGCAGTACTTC. Its protein is CASSPGLAGDNYEQYF.

This rearrangement joins TRBV2 to TRBJ1-3; D is ambiguous. Germline-derived CDR1 and CDR2 are SNHLY and FYNNEI. The CDR3 has 15 amino acids. Trimming pared 2 bases from V and 6 bases from J, leaving 14 bases between. CDR3 DNA: TGTGCCAGCAGTGAAATTTCCGCAGGAGCAAACACCATATATTTT. It encodes CASSEISAGANTIYF.

The rearrangement joins TRBV5-1 to TRBJ2-2; D is perhaps TRBD1 (6 bases). Trimming cost V 4 bases and J 4 bases, with 14 bases left between them. The length of the CDR3 is 15 residues. Per the germline V gene, CDR1 is SGHRS and CDR2 is YFSETQ. For the CDR3, the DNA is TGCGCCAGCAGCCCCCCGACAGGAGGCACCGGGGAGCTGTTTTTT. Its protein is CASSPPTGGTGELFF.

This clone was counted a single time. The gene calls are TRBV18 and TRBJ1-2; D unclear. The V end lost 5 bases, the J end lost 2 bases, and 12 bases lay between the germline ends. CDR1 and CDR2 from the germline V gene are KGHSH and LQKENI. The CDR3 totals 14 residues. The CDR3 bases are TGTGCCAGCTCATCGATGGACGGAAACTATGGCTACACCTTC. This encodes CASSSMDGNYGYTF.

The chain combines TRBV25-1 with TRBJ2-3; D is possibly TRBD2 (5 bases). V was pared by 3 bases and J by 1 base, with 8 bases between. The CDR3 has 14 residues. Germline V gives CDR1 MGHDK, CDR2 SYGVNS. The CDR3, as DNA: TGTGCCAGCAGTGATATGAGGGGCACAGATACGCAGTATTTT. Translating gives CASSDMRGTDTQYF.

The rearrangement uses TRBV6-5 and TRBJ1-2; 10 nucleotides line up with TRBD1. The CDR3 runs to 15 residues. In germline, CDR1 is MNHEY, CDR2 SVGAGI. V trimming: 7 bases; J trimming: 2 bases; junction bases outside the gene matches: 7. The CDR3 protein is CASTVRQGANYGYTF. The CDR3 bases are TGTGCCAGCACCGTAAGACAGGGGGCCAACTATGGCTACACCTTC.

The gene calls are TRBV15 and TRBJ1-2; no clear D. The V end lost 0 bases, the J end lost 2 bases, and 1 base lay between the germline ends. Germline V gene data show CDR1 as LNHNV and CDR2 as YYDKDF (reference sequence). This CDR3 is built from 12 residues. Here the CDR3 DNA reads TGTGCCACCAGCAGAGAGAACTATGGCTACACCTTC. Amino acids: CATSRENYGYTF. The variable domain in full, completed from reference TRBV15 and TRBJ1-2, reads DAMVIQNPRYQVTQFGKPVTLSCSQTLNHNVMYWYQQKSSQAPKLLFHYYDKDFNNEADTPDNFQSRRPNTSFCFLDIRSPGLGDTAMYLCATSRENYGYTFGSGTRLTVV.

The J gene is TRBJ1-1, the V gene TRBV7-2; D possibly corresponds to TRBD1 (5 bases). Germline lookup yields CDR1 SGHTA and CDR2 FQGNSA. Between the trimmed V and J ends, which lost 2 bases and 1 base, there was a span of 17 bases. The CDR3 runs 17 residues. CDR3 loop: CASSLSTALTANTEAFF. The CDR3 DNA is TGTGCCAGCAGCTTATCCACAGCCCTGACAGCGAACACTGAAGCTTTCTTT.

This clone was counted between two and nine times. The chain employs TRBV27 and TRBJ2-7; TRBD1 matches at 7 bases. The germline V gene has CDR1 MNHEY and CDR2 SMNVEV (reference sequence). The CDR3 consists of 15 residues. J was trimmed by 4 bases and V by 4 bases; bases with no gene match: 10. CDR3 nucleotides: TGTGCCAGCAGTTCGATTGGGACAGCTGCATACGAGCAGTACTTC. Translated, it gives CASSSIGTAAYEQYF.